The rows below give T cell receptor beta chains drawn from one sample of a study of blood T cell repertoires in COVID-19. Sequencing used immunoSEQ multiplex PCR; TCRdb keeps in-frame clones, though not all of them. This table holds 120,000 to 150,000 clones, 80% to 85% found once. Sequencing was carried out using peripheral blood. The receptors were sampled from a human donor in a cohort sampled during active COVID-19. Each CDR3 is given with its conserved first and last residue. Fields, in order: V gene, D gene, CDR3 protein. D genes are given only for firm matches.

v_gene: TRBV15
d_gene: TRBD2
CDR3aa: CATSNLAGGADTQYF

v_gene: TRBV7-2
d_gene: TRBD1
CDR3aa: CASSLEPQTGANYGYTF

v_gene: TRBV2
d_gene: NA
CDR3aa: CASSEMQAAIQPQHF

v_gene: TRBV4-3
d_gene: NA
CDR3aa: CASSQNGGETQYF

v_gene: TRBV6-2/TRBV6-3
d_gene: TRBD1
CDR3aa: CASSSGQGHTYEQYF

v_gene: TRBV28
d_gene: TRBD1
CDR3aa: CASSSSQGARNTIYF

v_gene: TRBV9
d_gene: TRBD1
CDR3aa: CASSPGQGAGNSPLHF

v_gene: TRBV5-1
d_gene: TRBD1
CDR3aa: CASSEDRGAYNEQFF

v_gene: TRBV28
d_gene: TRBD1
CDR3aa: CASSLPTGNDYGYTF

v_gene: TRBV3-1/TRBV3-2
d_gene: TRBD1
CDR3aa: CASSDRDRALDYGYTF

v_gene: TRBV24-1
d_gene: TRBD2
CDR3aa: CATSDPGTSGDAEQYF

v_gene: TRBV20-1
d_gene: NA
CDR3aa: CSASNQVQPQHF

v_gene: TRBV5-1
d_gene: TRBD1
CDR3aa: CASSLTITGAGNNVLTF

v_gene: TRBV24-1
d_gene: NA
CDR3aa: CATSARGPSTDTQYF

v_gene: TRBV19
d_gene: NA
CDR3aa: CASSIKAGNQPQHF

v_gene: TRBV12-3/TRBV12-4
d_gene: NA
CDR3aa: CASSLRVNTEAFF

v_gene: TRBV19
d_gene: NA
CDR3aa: CASSIGASSSGNTIYF

v_gene: TRBV4-3
d_gene: NA
CDR3aa: CASSPTGRQETQYF

v_gene: TRBV7-2
d_gene: NA
CDR3aa: CASSFRLFRTDTQYF

v_gene: TRBV6-2/TRBV6-3
d_gene: NA
CDR3aa: CASSQYYGYTF

v_gene: TRBV5-1
d_gene: TRBD1
CDR3aa: CASSVRTGGLGEQYF

v_gene: TRBV13
d_gene: NA
CDR3aa: CASGPTGRRLNTEAFF

v_gene: TRBV10-3
d_gene: NA
CDR3aa: CASTATPGNTIYF

v_gene: TRBV5-4
d_gene: TRBD2
CDR3aa: CASSLASGGSLGNEQFF

v_gene: TRBV18
d_gene: NA
CDR3aa: CASSPPTLTNYGYTF

v_gene: TRBV7-9
d_gene: NA
CDR3aa: CASSASGGGYNSPLHF

v_gene: TRBV4-3
d_gene: NA
CDR3aa: CASSHPVTGLCDNEQFF

v_gene: TRBV7-8
d_gene: NA
CDR3aa: CASSLGSGAFF

v_gene: TRBV14
d_gene: NA
CDR3aa: CASSQPLGRRSGANVLTF

v_gene: TRBV6-5
d_gene: TRBD1
CDR3aa: CASRTGGYTEAFF

v_gene: TRBV11-3
d_gene: TRBD1
CDR3aa: CASSLDRGGKLFF

v_gene: TRBV7-2
d_gene: NA
CDR3aa: CASSLADISGNTIYF

v_gene: TRBV6-1
d_gene: NA
CDR3aa: CASSDPRWQSDTEAFF

v_gene: TRBV5-1
d_gene: TRBD1
CDR3aa: CASSYAGGTEAFF